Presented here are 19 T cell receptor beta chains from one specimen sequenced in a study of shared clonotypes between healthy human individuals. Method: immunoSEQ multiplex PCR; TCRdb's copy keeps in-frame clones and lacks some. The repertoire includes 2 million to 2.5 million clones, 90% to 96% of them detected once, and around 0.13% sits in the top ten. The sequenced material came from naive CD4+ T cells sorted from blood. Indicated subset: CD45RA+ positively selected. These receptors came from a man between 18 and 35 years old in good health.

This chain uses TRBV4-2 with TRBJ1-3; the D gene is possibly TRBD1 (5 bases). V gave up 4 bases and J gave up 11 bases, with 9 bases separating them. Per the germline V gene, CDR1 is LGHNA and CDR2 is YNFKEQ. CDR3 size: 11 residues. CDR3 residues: CASSPGLSIYF. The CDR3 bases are TGTGCCAGCAGCCCGGGGCTGTCCATATATTTT.

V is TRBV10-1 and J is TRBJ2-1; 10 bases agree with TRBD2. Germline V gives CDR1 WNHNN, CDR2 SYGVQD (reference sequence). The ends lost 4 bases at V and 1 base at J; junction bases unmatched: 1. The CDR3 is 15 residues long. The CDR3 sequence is CASSGAGGSYNEQFF. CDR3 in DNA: TGCGCCAGCAGTGGAGCGGGAGGGTCCTACAATGAGCAGTTCTTC.

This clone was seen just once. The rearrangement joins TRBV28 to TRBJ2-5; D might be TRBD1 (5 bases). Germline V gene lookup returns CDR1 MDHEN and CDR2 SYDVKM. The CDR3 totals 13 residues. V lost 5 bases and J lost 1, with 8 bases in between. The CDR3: CASSKGLQETQYF. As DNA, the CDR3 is TGTGCCAGCAGTAAGGGGCTCCAAGAGACCCAGTACTTC.

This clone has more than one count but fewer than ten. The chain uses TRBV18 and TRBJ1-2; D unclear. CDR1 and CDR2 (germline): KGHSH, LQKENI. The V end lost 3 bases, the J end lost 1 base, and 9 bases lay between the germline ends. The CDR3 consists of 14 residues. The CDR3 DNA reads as TGTGCCAGCTCACCGGCAGACTATAACTATGGCTACACCTTC. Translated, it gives CASSPADYNYGYTF.

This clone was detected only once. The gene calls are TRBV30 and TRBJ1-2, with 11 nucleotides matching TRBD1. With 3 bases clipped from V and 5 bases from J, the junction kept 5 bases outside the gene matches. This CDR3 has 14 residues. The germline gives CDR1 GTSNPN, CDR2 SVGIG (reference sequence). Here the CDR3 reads CAWRKDRGLYGYTF. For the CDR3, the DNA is TGTGCCTGGAGGAAGGACAGGGGGCTTTATGGCTACACCTTC.

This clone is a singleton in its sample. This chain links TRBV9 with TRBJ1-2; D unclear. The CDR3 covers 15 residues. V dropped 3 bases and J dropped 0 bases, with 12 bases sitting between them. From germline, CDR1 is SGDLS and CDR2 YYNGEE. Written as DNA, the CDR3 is TGTGCCAGCAGCGCCCAAAACGAAGCTAACTATGGCTACACCTTC. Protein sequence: CASSAQNEANYGYTF.

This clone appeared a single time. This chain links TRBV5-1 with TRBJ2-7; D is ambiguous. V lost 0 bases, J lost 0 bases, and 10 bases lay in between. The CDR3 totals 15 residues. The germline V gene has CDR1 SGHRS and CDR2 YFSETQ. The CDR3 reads CASSLELGSSYEQYF. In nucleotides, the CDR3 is TGCGCCAGCAGCTTGGAACTGGGCAGCTCCTACGAGCAGTACTTC.

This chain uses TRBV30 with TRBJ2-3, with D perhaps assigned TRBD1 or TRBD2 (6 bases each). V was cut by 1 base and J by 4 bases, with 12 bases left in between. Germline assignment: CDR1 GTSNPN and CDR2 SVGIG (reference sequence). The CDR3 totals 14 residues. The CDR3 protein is CAWSAGGGPDTQYF. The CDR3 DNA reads TGTGCCTGGAGTGCCGGAGGGGGTCCAGATACGCAGTATTTT. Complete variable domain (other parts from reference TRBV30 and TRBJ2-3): SQTIHQWPATLVQPVGSPLSLECTVEGTSNPNLYWYRQAAGRGLQLLFYSVGIGQISSEVPQNLSASRPQDRQFILSSKKLLLSDSGFYLCAWSAGGGPDTQYFGPGTRLTVL.

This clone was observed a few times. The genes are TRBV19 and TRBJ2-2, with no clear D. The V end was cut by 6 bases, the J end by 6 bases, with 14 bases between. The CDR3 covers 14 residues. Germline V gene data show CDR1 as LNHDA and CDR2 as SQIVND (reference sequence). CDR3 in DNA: TGTGCCAGTAGGACCGTTCACGGAGCCGGGGAGCTGTTTTTT. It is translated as CASRTVHGAGELFF.

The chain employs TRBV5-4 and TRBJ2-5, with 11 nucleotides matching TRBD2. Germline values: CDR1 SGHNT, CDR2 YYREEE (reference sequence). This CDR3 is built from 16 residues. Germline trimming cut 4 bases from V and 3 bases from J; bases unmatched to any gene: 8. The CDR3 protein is CASSPTLTSGKETQYF. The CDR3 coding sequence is TGTGCCAGCAGCCCTACCCTGACTAGCGGGAAAGAGACCCAGTACTTC.

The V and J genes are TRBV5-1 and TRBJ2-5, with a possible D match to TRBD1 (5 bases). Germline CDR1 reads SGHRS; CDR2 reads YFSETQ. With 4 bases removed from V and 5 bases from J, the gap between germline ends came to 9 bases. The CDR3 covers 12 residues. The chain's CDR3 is CASSASGETQYF. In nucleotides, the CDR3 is TGCGCCAGCAGCGCCTCAGGGGAGACCCAGTACTTC.

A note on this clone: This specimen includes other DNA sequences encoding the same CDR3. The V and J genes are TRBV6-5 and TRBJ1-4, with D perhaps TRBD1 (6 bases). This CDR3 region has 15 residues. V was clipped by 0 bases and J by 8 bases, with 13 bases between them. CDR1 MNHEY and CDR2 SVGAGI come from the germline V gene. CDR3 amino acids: CASSYSAGVREKLFF. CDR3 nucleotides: TGTGCCAGCAGTTACTCAGCAGGGGTTAGGGAAAAACTGTTTTTT.

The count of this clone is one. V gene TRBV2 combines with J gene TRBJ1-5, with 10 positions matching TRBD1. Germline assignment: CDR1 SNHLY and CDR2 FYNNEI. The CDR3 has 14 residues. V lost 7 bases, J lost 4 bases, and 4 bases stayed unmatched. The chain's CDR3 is CASIPGQGNQPQHF. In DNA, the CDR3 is TGTGCCAGCATTCCGGGACAGGGGAATCAGCCCCAGCATTTT.

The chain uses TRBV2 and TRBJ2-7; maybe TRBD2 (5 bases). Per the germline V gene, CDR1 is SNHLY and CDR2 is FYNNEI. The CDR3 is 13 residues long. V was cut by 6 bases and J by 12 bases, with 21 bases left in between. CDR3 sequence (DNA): TGTGCCAGCAGAGCTGACGGGTCGCCTGGGAGGTACTTC. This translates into CASRADGSPGRYF.

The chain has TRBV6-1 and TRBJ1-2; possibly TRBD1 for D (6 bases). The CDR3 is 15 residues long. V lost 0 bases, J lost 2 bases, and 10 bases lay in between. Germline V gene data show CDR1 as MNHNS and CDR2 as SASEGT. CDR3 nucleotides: TGTGCCAGCAGTGAAGCTTTTACAGGGAACTATGGCTACACCTTC. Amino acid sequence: CASSEAFTGNYGYTF.

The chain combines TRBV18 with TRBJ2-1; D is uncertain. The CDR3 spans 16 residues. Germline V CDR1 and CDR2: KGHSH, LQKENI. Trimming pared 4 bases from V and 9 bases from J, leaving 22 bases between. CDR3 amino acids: CASSRYHLDSPTEQFF. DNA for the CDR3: TGTGCCAGCTCACGCTACCACCTCGACTCCCCCACTGAGCAGTTCTTC.

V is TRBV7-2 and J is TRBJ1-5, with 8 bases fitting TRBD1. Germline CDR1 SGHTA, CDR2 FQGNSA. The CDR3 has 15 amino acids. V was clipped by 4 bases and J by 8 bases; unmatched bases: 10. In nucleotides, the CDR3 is TGTGCCAGCAGCTCCGTTGGACAGGGCCAGGAGCCCCAGCATTTT. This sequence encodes CASSSVGQGQEPQHF.

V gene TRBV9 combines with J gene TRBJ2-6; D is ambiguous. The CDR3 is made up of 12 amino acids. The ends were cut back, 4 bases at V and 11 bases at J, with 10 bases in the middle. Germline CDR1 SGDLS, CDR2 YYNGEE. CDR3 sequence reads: CASSLSFDVLTF. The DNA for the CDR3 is TGTGCCAGCAGCTTGAGCTTCGACGTCCTGACTTTC.

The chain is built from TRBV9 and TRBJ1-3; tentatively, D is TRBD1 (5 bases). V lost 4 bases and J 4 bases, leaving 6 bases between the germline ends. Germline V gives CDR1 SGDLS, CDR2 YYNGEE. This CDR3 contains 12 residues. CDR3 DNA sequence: TGTGCCAGCAGCCAGGGCGGAAACACCATATATTTT. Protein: CASSQGGNTIYF.